The rows below give T cell receptor beta chains drawn from one sample of a study of T cells in Graves' hyperthyroidism and ophthalmopathy. TCRdb processed the multiplex PCR reads anew with MiXCR; each CDR3 protein has one entry. The sample shows 360,000 or so distinct CDR3 sequences, 12% to 15% of them seen only once. The source material was blood. These receptors originate from a woman in her sixties or seventies with Graves' ophthalmopathy. Both conserved end residues are part of each CDR3. The D gene is left open where the match is weak. Part of the rows lack a size; the others show once, few, many or a class for expanded clones.

j_call: TRBJ2-1; clone_size: many; d_call: -; v_call: TRBV12-3/TRBV12-4; cdr3_nt: TGTGCCAGCTTACTCACCTTGAACCACAATGAGCAGTTCTTC; cdr3_aa: CASLLTLNHNEQFF
j_call: TRBJ2-2; clone_size: many; d_call: TRBD1; v_call: TRBV5-1; cdr3_nt: TGCGCCAGCAGCCTCGACAGGGGGACCTCGGCGAACACCGGGGAGCTGTTTTTT; cdr3_aa: CASSLDRGTSANTGELFF
j_call: TRBJ2-7; clone_size: many; d_call: TRBD2; v_call: TRBV2; cdr3_nt: TGTGCCAGCAAGTCGGGACTAGCCAAAGGTGTTGGGGAGCAGTACTTC; cdr3_aa: CASKSGLAKGVGEQYF
j_call: TRBJ1-3; clone_size: few; d_call: -; v_call: TRBV12-3/TRBV12-4; cdr3_nt: TGTGCCGGCAGAAGGGGGAGCTCTGGAAACACCATATATTTT; cdr3_aa: CAGRRGSSGNTIYF
j_call: TRBJ2-2; clone_size: few; d_call: -; v_call: TRBV5-1; cdr3_nt: TGCGCCAGCAGCGCAGTCACAGAGAACACCGGGGAGCTGTTTTTT; cdr3_aa: CASSAVTENTGELFF
j_call: TRBJ1-3; clone_size: few; d_call: -; v_call: TRBV28; cdr3_nt: TGTGCCAGCAGTTTTACAGGCAGCTCTGGAAACACCATATATTTT; cdr3_aa: CASSFTGSSGNTIYF
j_call: TRBJ2-3; clone_size: -; d_call: TRBD1; v_call: TRBV5-6; cdr3_nt: TGTGCCAGCAGCCGGGGACAGCAGCTACCCACAGATACGCAGTATTTT; cdr3_aa: CASSRGQQLPTDTQYF
j_call: TRBJ2-2; clone_size: -; d_call: -; v_call: TRBV5-1; cdr3_nt: TGCGCCAGCAGCCCCGGACAGTTCACCGGGGAGCTGTTTTTT; cdr3_aa: CASSPGQFTGELFF
j_call: TRBJ2-1; clone_size: many; d_call: TRBD1; v_call: TRBV29-1; cdr3_nt: TGCAGCGTCGTGGACAGGACGGGGAATGAGCAGTTCTTC; cdr3_aa: CSVVDRTGNEQFF
j_call: TRBJ1-6; clone_size: -; d_call: -; v_call: TRBV28; cdr3_nt: TGTGCCAGCAGTTCGAGAAATTCACCCCTCCACTTT; cdr3_aa: CASSSRNSPLHF
j_call: TRBJ1-1; clone_size: many; d_call: -; v_call: TRBV30; cdr3_nt: TGTGCCTGGAGCGAAAGGCGGAGCCCCATGAACACTGAAGCTTTCTTT; cdr3_aa: CAWSERRSPMNTEAFF
j_call: TRBJ1-1; clone_size: few; d_call: -; v_call: TRBV9; cdr3_nt: TGTGCCAGCAGCCCCCGGTGGCAGAACACTGAAGCTTTCTTT; cdr3_aa: CASSPRWQNTEAFF
j_call: TRBJ1-6; clone_size: -; d_call: -; v_call: TRBV20-1; cdr3_nt: TGCAGTGCTAGAAGAGAAACCACGGGTTCACCCCTCCACTTT; cdr3_aa: CSARRETTGSPLHF
j_call: TRBJ2-1; clone_size: many; d_call: -; v_call: TRBV11-2; cdr3_nt: TGTGCCAGCAGACCCCCGGCCTACAATGAGCAGTTCTTC; cdr3_aa: CASRPPAYNEQFF
j_call: TRBJ2-1; clone_size: many; d_call: -; v_call: TRBV7-3; cdr3_nt: TGTGCCAGCAGCACGGCACACAGGGGAGGGTACAATGAGCAGTTCTTC; cdr3_aa: CASSTAHRGGYNEQFF
j_call: TRBJ2-1; clone_size: many; d_call: -; v_call: TRBV7-9; cdr3_nt: TGTGCCAGCAGCCGACAAGCGCCTGAGCAGTTCTTC; cdr3_aa: CASSRQAPEQFF
j_call: TRBJ1-5; clone_size: many; d_call: -; v_call: TRBV12-3/TRBV12-4; cdr3_nt: TGTGCCAGCAGTTTAGGAATTACGGGAAATCAGCCCCAGCATTTT; cdr3_aa: CASSLGITGNQPQHF
j_call: TRBJ1-4; clone_size: many; d_call: -; v_call: TRBV7-9; cdr3_nt: TGTGCCAGCAGCTTAGTCCAGGCAACTAATGAAAAACTGTTTTTT; cdr3_aa: CASSLVQATNEKLFF
j_call: TRBJ1-5; clone_size: many; d_call: TRBD1; v_call: TRBV2; cdr3_nt: TGTGCCAGCAGCCGGGACAGCCACAATCAGCCCCAGCATTTT; cdr3_aa: CASSRDSHNQPQHF
j_call: TRBJ2-3; clone_size: few; d_call: TRBD2; v_call: TRBV20-1; cdr3_nt: TGCAGTGCCGGGAGGGGTCGGGCTGTCCCAGATACGCAGTATTTT; cdr3_aa: CSAGRGRAVPDTQYF
j_call: TRBJ2-3; clone_size: many; d_call: -; v_call: TRBV5-1; cdr3_nt: TGCGCCAGCAGCAAGGAAGGGGGTGGTGATACGCAGTATTTT; cdr3_aa: CASSKEGGGDTQYF
j_call: TRBJ2-3; clone_size: many; d_call: TRBD1; v_call: TRBV5-1; cdr3_nt: TGCGCCAGCAGCACAACCCTCGGGACAGGGGATCGAGTCGGTACGCAGTATTTT; cdr3_aa: CASSTTLGTGDRVGTQYF
j_call: TRBJ2-7; clone_size: -; d_call: TRBD2; v_call: TRBV4-1; cdr3_nt: TGCGCCAGCAGCCACCGAGACCGCGGGAGCTACGAGCAGTACTTC; cdr3_aa: CASSHRDRGSYEQYF
j_call: TRBJ2-3; clone_size: many; d_call: -; v_call: TRBV7-3; cdr3_nt: TGTGCCAGCAGCGACCTACCGGCGAGCACAGATACGCAGTATTTT; cdr3_aa: CASSDLPASTDTQYF
j_call: TRBJ2-1; clone_size: many; d_call: -; v_call: TRBV6-1; cdr3_nt: TGTGCCAGCAGTGTGCTAGATTCAACGGGCAATGAGCAGTTCTTC; cdr3_aa: CASSVLDSTGNEQFF
j_call: TRBJ2-1; clone_size: many; d_call: -; v_call: TRBV5-1; cdr3_nt: TGCGCCAGCAGCTTTGGCGGACTCTCCTACAATGAGCAGTTCTTC; cdr3_aa: CASSFGGLSYNEQFF
j_call: TRBJ2-1; clone_size: -; d_call: TRBD2; v_call: TRBV3-1; cdr3_nt: TGTGCCAGCAGCCAAGCCGGGACTAGCGGGAGGGTGGAGTTCTTC; cdr3_aa: CASSQAGTSGRVEFF
j_call: TRBJ2-3; clone_size: many; d_call: -; v_call: TRBV27; cdr3_nt: TGTGCCAGCAGTTTAGGGGGCAAGGGATCGGGACGGAGCACAGATACGCAGTATTTT; cdr3_aa: CASSLGGKGSGRSTDTQYF
j_call: TRBJ1-5; clone_size: few; d_call: -; v_call: TRBV12-3/TRBV12-4; cdr3_nt: TGTGCCAGCAGTTCAGGGTCGGGGGGCGGGAATCAGCCCCAGCATTTT; cdr3_aa: CASSSGSGGGNQPQHF
j_call: TRBJ2-5; clone_size: many; d_call: -; v_call: TRBV30; cdr3_nt: TGTGCCCTTCGACAGGATGGGAAAGAGACCCAGTACTTC; cdr3_aa: CALRQDGKETQYF
j_call: TRBJ2-3; clone_size: many; d_call: TRBD2; v_call: TRBV3-1; cdr3_nt: TGTGCCAGCAGCCACGGACTAGACGTATCGCAGTATTTT; cdr3_aa: CASSHGLDVSQYF
j_call: TRBJ2-5; clone_size: many; d_call: -; v_call: TRBV5-1; cdr3_nt: TGCGCCAGCAGCGGCCCTGAAGGGATAGAGACCCAGTACTTC; cdr3_aa: CASSGPEGIETQYF
j_call: TRBJ2-3; clone_size: many; d_call: -; v_call: TRBV2; cdr3_nt: TGTGCCAGCAGACAAGGCACAGATACGCAGTATTTT; cdr3_aa: CASRQGTDTQYF
j_call: TRBJ2-1; clone_size: many; d_call: -; v_call: TRBV11-2; cdr3_nt: TGTGCCAGCAGCTTAGTTCAGGGGCAGGCTGGCAATGAGCAGTTCTTC; cdr3_aa: CASSLVQGQAGNEQFF
j_call: TRBJ1-5; clone_size: many; d_call: TRBD1; v_call: TRBV30; cdr3_nt: TGTGCCTGGAGTATGGGACAGGGGGCCACTCAGCCCCAGCATTTT; cdr3_aa: CAWSMGQGATQPQHF
j_call: TRBJ1-1; clone_size: many; d_call: -; v_call: TRBV24-1; cdr3_nt: TGTGCCACCAGTGGAGGACCCCAGAACACTGAAGCTTTCTTT; cdr3_aa: CATSGGPQNTEAFF
j_call: TRBJ2-4; clone_size: many; d_call: -; v_call: TRBV20-1; cdr3_nt: TGCAGTGCTAGAGGGCATCGACAGGAGGACATTCAGTACTTC; cdr3_aa: CSARGHRQEDIQYF
j_call: TRBJ2-3; clone_size: many; d_call: TRBD2; v_call: TRBV5-1; cdr3_nt: TGCGCCAGCAGCTTGGCGGGACTAGCGGAGGCAGATACGCAGTATTTT; cdr3_aa: CASSLAGLAEADTQYF
j_call: TRBJ2-1; clone_size: few; d_call: TRBD1; v_call: TRBV5-6; cdr3_nt: TGTGCCAGCAGCAGAGGAGGGGACAGGGCCATACCTCATGAGCAGTTCTTC; cdr3_aa: CASSRGGDRAIPHEQFF
j_call: TRBJ2-3; clone_size: many; d_call: TRBD2; v_call: TRBV28; cdr3_nt: TGTGCCAGCAGTAAAGGACTAGCGAGGCCGGATACGCAGTATTTT; cdr3_aa: CASSKGLARPDTQYF
j_call: TRBJ1-1; clone_size: few; d_call: -; v_call: TRBV5-1; cdr3_nt: TGCGCCAGCAGCGGACCTGCGGGGGACACTGAAGCTTTCTTT; cdr3_aa: CASSGPAGDTEAFF
j_call: TRBJ2-1; clone_size: -; d_call: TRBD2; v_call: TRBV18; cdr3_nt: TGTGCCAGCTCAAGCGGGGACTCCTACAATGAGCAGTTCTTC; cdr3_aa: CASSSGDSYNEQFF
j_call: TRBJ2-3; clone_size: -; d_call: -; v_call: TRBV5-1; cdr3_nt: TGCGCCAGCAGCCCGCAGAAACAGGGACCCACAGATACGCAGTATTTT; cdr3_aa: CASSPQKQGPTDTQYF
j_call: TRBJ2-1; clone_size: many; d_call: TRBD2; v_call: TRBV28; cdr3_nt: TGTGCCAGCAGTTTTAGGGGGCAGGGACTAGCGCGCAATGAGCAGTTCTTC; cdr3_aa: CASSFRGQGLARNEQFF
j_call: TRBJ1-1; clone_size: many; d_call: -; v_call: TRBV30; cdr3_nt: TGTGCCTGGAGGGAACAGGTGAACACTGAAGCTTTCTTT; cdr3_aa: CAWREQVNTEAFF
j_call: TRBJ2-4; clone_size: few; d_call: -; v_call: TRBV20-1; cdr3_nt: TGCAGTGCTAGATCATTAATTGGGGCCATGGGAGCCAAAAACATTCAGTACTTC; cdr3_aa: CSARSLIGAMGAKNIQYF
j_call: TRBJ2-3; clone_size: many; d_call: TRBD2; v_call: TRBV15; cdr3_nt: TGTGCCACCAGCAGAGCCCCGGGAGGATCAGATACGCAGTATTTT; cdr3_aa: CATSRAPGGSDTQYF
j_call: TRBJ2-3; clone_size: many; d_call: -; v_call: TRBV15; cdr3_nt: TGTGCCACCAGCACCTGGACCAACACAGATACGCAGTATTTT; cdr3_aa: CATSTWTNTDTQYF
j_call: TRBJ2-3; clone_size: -; d_call: -; v_call: TRBV29-1; cdr3_nt: TGCAGCGCTACCCCCGACGGGGATTACACAGATACGCAGTATTTT; cdr3_aa: CSATPDGDYTDTQYF
j_call: TRBJ1-5; clone_size: many; d_call: -; v_call: TRBV28; cdr3_nt: TGTGCCAGCAACAAGCGGAGCAATCAGCCCCAGCATTTT; cdr3_aa: CASNKRSNQPQHF
j_call: TRBJ1-1; clone_size: -; d_call: -; v_call: TRBV7-9; cdr3_nt: TGTGCCAGCAGCTTAGGAGGGAAGGGCACTGAAGCTTTCTTT; cdr3_aa: CASSLGGKGTEAFF
j_call: TRBJ2-3; clone_size: -; d_call: TRBD1; v_call: TRBV6-1; cdr3_nt: TGTGCCAGCAGTCAGACCGGACAGGTCGGAACAGATACGCAGTATTTT; cdr3_aa: CASSQTGQVGTDTQYF
j_call: TRBJ2-3; clone_size: -; d_call: TRBD2; v_call: TRBV24-1; cdr3_nt: TGTGCCACCAGCCCGTTTTCCGGGACTAGCGGAACAGATGCAGATACGCAGTATTTT; cdr3_aa: CATSPFSGTSGTDADTQYF
j_call: TRBJ2-3; clone_size: many; d_call: -; v_call: TRBV2; cdr3_nt: TGTGCCCGCGCAGTGGGACAAAGCACAGATACGCAGTATTTT; cdr3_aa: CARAVGQSTDTQYF